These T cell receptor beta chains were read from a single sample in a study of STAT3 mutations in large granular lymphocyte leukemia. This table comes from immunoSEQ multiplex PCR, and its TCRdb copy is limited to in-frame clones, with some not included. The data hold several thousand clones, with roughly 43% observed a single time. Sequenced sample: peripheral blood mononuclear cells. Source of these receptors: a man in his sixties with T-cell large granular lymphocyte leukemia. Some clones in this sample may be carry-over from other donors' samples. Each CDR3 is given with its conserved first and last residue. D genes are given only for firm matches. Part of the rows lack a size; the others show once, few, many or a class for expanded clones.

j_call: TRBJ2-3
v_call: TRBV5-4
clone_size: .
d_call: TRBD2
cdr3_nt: TGTGCCAGCAGCTCCGGCGGGGGGGCCGGGGCAGATACGCAGTATTTT
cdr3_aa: CASSSGGGAGADTQYF

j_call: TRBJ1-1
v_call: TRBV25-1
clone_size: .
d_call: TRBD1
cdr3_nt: TGTGCCAGCAGTGCCACAGGGGGGACTGAAGCTTTCTTT
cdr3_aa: CASSATGGTEAFF

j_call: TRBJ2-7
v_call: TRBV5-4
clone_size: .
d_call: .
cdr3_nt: TGTGCCAGCAGCCGACAACCCGGGGCCAACGAGCAGTACTTC
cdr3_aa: CASSRQPGANEQYF

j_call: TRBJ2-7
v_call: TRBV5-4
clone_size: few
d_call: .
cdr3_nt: TGTGCCAGCAGCTTGGAACTGGGGGTTTACGAGCAGTACTTC
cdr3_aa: CASSLELGVYEQYF

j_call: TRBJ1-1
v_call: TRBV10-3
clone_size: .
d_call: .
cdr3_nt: TGTGCCATCTCCCAGATGGGGGCGCGGAACACTGAAGCTTTCTTT
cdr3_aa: CAISQMGARNTEAFF

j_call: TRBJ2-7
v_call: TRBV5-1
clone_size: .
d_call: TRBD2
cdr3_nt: TGCGCCAGCAGCTTGGATGGCGGGGGGACCTCCTACGAGCAGTACTTC
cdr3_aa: CASSLDGGGTSYEQYF

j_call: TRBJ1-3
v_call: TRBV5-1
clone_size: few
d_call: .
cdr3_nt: TGCGCCAGCAGTCAGGGATCAGGAAACACCATATATTTT
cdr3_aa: CASSQGSGNTIYF

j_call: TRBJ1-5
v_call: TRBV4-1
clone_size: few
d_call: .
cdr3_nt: TGCGCCAGCAGCCAAGCCGCGGGCAATCAGCCCCAGCATTTT
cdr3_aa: CASSQAAGNQPQHF

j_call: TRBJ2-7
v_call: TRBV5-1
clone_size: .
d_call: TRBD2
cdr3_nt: TGCGCCAGCAGCAAGGCGGGGGAGACCTACGAGCAGTACTTC
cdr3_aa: CASSKAGETYEQYF

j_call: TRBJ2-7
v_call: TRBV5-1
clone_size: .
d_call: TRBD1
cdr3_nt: TGCGCCAGCAACACCGGGACAGGGTTAGCCGAGCAGTACTTC
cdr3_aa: CASNTGTGLAEQYF

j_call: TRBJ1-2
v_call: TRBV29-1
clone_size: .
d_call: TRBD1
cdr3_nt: TGCAGCGTAACAACAGGGGTTGGAGGCTACACCTTC
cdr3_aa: CSVTTGVGGYTF

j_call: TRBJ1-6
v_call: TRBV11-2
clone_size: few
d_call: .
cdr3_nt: TGTGCCAGCAGCTCGATCCCCCGAGAAGGCCTCCACTTT
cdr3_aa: CASSSIPREGLHF

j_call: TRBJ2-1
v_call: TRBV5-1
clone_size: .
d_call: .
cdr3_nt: TGCGCCAGCAGCTGGGGGTCTAGCACCAATGAGCAGTTCTTC
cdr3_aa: CASSWGSSTNEQFF

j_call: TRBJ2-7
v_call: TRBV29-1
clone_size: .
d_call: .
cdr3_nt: TGCAGCGTTGAAGCCAGTAGGTACGAGCAGTACTTC
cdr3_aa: CSVEASRYEQYF

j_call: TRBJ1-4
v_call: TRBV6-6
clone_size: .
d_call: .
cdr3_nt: TGTGCCAGCAGTTACTCGTTGGGCGAAAAACTGTTTTTT
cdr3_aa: CASSYSLGEKLFF

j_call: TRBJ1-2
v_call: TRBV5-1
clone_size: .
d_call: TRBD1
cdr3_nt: TGCGCCAGCAGCTTGGCCTGGACAGGGGGGTCTGGCTACACCTTC
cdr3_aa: CASSLAWTGGSGYTF

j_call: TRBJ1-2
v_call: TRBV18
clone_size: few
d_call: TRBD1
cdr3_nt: TGTGCCAGCTCGCCTGGGACAGACTATGGCTACACCTTC
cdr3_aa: CASSPGTDYGYTF

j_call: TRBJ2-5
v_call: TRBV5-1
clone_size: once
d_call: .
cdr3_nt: TGCGCCAGCAGCTTGGGTGTCGAAGAGACCCAGTACTTC
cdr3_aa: CASSLGVEETQYF

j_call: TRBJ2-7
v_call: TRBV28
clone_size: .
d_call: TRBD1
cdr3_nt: TGTGCCAGCAGGGAGGACAGGGGGACATACGAGCAGTACTTC
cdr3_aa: CASREDRGTYEQYF

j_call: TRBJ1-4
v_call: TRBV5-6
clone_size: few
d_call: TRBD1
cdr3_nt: TGTGCCAGCAGCTTGTATGACACCGTGGGACAGGGGAATGAAAAACTGTTTTTT
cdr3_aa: CASSLYDTVGQGNEKLFF

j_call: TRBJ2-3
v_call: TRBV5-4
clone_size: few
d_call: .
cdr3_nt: TGTGCCAGCAGCTTGAACAGGGACGTTGTATCGACAGATACGCAGTATTTT
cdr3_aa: CASSLNRDVVSTDTQYF

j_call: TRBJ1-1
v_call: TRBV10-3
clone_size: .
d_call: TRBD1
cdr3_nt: TGTGCCATATCGACAGGGCAGAACACTGAAGCTTTCTTT
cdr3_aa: CAISTGQNTEAFF

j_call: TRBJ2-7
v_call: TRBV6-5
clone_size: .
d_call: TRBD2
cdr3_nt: TGTGCCAGCAGTTCCAGCACTTGGGGGGGTGGGGAGCAGTACTTC
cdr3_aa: CASSSSTWGGGEQYF

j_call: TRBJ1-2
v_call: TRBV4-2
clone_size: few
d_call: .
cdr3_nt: TGTGCCAGCAGCCAAGATCTCGGGGACATCGACTATGGCTACACCTTC
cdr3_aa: CASSQDLGDIDYGYTF

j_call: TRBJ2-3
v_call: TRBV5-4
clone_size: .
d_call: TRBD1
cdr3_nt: TGTGCCAGCAGCTATCCAACACCGGGACAGGGACGAGATACGCAGTATTTT
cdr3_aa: CASSYPTPGQGRDTQYF

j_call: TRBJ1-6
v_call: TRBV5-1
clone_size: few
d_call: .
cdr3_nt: TGCGCCAGCAGCTTGGGGGCGAATTCACCCCTCCACTTT
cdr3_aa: CASSLGANSPLHF

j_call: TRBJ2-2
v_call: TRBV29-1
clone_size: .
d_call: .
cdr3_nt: TGCAGCGTTGACCCGGGGGGCGCGAACACCGGGGAGCTGTTTTTT
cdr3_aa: CSVDPGGANTGELFF

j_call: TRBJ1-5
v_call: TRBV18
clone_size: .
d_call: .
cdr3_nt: TGTGCCAGCTCTCCAGGGGCTGGCAATCAGCCCCAGCATTTT
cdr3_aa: CASSPGAGNQPQHF

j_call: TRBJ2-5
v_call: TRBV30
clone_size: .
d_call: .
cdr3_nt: TGTGCCTGGAGTGGCCCCAGAGGGGAGACCCAGTACTTC
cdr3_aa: CAWSGPRGETQYF

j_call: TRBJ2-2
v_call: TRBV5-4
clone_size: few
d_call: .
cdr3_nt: TGTGCCAGCAGCCTGCGCGTGGGGCAGGGGTACGGGGAGCTGTTTTTT
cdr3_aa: CASSLRVGQGYGELFF

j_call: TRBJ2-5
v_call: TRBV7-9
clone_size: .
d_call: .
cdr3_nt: TGTGCCAGCAGCCCCGCCTTAACAGAGACCCAGTACTTC
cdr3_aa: CASSPALTETQYF

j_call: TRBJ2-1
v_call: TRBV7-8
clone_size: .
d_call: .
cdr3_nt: TGTGCCAGCAGCCTGCACGGAGATGAGCAGTTCTTC
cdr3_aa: CASSLHGDEQFF

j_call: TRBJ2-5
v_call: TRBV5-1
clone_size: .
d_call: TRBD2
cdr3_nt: TGCGCCAGCAGCCACCACGGGCGTCGCGGGGGGGCCGAAGAGACCCAGTACTTC
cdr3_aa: CASSHHGRRGGAEETQYF

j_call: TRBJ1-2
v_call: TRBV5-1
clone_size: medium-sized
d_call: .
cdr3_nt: TGCGCCAGCAGCTCGGCGGGGGATGGCTACACCTTC
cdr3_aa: CASSSAGDGYTF

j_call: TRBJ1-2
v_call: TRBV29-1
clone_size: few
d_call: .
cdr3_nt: TGCAGCGGTTATGGTGACGGGGATGGCTACACCTTC
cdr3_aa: CSGYGDGDGYTF

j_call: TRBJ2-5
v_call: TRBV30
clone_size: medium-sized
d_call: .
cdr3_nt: TGTGCCCAGACAGACAGGGAGACCCAGTACTTC
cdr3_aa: CAQTDRETQYF

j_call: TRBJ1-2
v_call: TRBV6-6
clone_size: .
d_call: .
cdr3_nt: TGTGCCAGCAGCCCCCAGGGAGACTATGGCTACACCTTC
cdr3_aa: CASSPQGDYGYTF

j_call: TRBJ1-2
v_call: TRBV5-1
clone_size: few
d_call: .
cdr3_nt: TGCGCCAGCAGCTTGGCAGTTGGGGCGCGAGGCTACACCTTC
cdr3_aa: CASSLAVGARGYTF

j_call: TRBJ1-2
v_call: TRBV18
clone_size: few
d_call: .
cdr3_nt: TGTGCCAGCTCACCACCGTCGCAGGTCTCATGGGGCTACACCTTC
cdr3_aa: CASSPPSQVSWGYTF

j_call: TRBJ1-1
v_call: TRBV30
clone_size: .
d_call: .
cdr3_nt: TGTGCCTGGAGCGAGGTCACTGAAGCTTTCTTT
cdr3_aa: CAWSEVTEAFF

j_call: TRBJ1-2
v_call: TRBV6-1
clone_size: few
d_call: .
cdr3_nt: TGTGCCAGCAGTGAAGTGTGGGGGGGCACTGCCTATGGCTACACCTTC
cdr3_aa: CASSEVWGGTAYGYTF

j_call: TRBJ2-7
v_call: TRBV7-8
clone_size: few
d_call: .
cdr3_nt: TGTGCCAGCAGCTCGAGCGGCTACGAGCAGTACTTC
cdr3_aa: CASSSSGYEQYF

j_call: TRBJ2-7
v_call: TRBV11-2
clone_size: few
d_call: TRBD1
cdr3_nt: TGTGCCAGCAGCCCCGGGACAGGCTCCTACGAGCAGTACTTC
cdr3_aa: CASSPGTGSYEQYF

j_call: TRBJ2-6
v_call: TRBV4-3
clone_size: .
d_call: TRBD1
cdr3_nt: TGCGCCAGCAGCCCCCAGGGGGCTGGGGCCAACGTCCTGACTTTC
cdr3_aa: CASSPQGAGANVLTF

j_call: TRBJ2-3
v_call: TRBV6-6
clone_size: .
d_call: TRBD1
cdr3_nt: TGTGCCAGCAGTCGACAGGGAGATGTGGATACGCAGTATTTT
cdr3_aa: CASSRQGDVDTQYF

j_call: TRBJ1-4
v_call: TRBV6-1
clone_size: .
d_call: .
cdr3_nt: TGTGCCAGCAGTGAAAGTGCAACTAATGAAAAACTGTTTTTT
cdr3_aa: CASSESATNEKLFF

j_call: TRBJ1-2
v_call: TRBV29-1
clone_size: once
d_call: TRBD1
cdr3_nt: TGCAGCGTGGGACAGGGAAATGGCTACACCTTC
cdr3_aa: CSVGQGNGYTF

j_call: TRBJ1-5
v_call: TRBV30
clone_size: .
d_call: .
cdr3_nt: TGTGCCTCGGGGTATAGCAATCAGCCCCAGCATTTT
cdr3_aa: CASGYSNQPQHF

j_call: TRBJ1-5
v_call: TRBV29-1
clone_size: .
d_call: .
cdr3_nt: TGCAGCGTTGTGACGGGCGATCAGCCCCAGCATTTT
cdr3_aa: CSVVTGDQPQHF

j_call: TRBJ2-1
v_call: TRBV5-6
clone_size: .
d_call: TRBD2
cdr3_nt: TGTGCCAGCAGTCAGACTAGCGGGAGATTCTACAATGAGCAGTTCTTC
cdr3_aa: CASSQTSGRFYNEQFF

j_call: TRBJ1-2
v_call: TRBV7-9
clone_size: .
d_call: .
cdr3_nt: TGTGCCAGCAGCCCCGATGATTTTGCCTACACCTTC
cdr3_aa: CASSPDDFAYTF

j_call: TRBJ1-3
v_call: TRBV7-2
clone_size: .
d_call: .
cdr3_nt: TGTGCCAGCAGCCGCCCCTTCTCTGGAAACACCATATATTTT
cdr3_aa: CASSRPFSGNTIYF

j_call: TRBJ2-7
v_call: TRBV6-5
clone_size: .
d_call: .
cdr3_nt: TGTGCCAGCTCCGCAGGGATCTACGAGCAGTACTTC
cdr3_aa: CASSAGIYEQYF

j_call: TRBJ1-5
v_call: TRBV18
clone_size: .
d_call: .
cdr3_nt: TGTGCCAGCTCAACCACAGGCGCTAGCAATCAGCCCCAGCATTTT
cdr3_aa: CASSTTGASNQPQHF

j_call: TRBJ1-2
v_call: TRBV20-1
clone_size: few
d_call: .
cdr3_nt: TGCAGTGCTAGTCCCTTCGGAGGCTACACCTTC
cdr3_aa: CSASPFGGYTF